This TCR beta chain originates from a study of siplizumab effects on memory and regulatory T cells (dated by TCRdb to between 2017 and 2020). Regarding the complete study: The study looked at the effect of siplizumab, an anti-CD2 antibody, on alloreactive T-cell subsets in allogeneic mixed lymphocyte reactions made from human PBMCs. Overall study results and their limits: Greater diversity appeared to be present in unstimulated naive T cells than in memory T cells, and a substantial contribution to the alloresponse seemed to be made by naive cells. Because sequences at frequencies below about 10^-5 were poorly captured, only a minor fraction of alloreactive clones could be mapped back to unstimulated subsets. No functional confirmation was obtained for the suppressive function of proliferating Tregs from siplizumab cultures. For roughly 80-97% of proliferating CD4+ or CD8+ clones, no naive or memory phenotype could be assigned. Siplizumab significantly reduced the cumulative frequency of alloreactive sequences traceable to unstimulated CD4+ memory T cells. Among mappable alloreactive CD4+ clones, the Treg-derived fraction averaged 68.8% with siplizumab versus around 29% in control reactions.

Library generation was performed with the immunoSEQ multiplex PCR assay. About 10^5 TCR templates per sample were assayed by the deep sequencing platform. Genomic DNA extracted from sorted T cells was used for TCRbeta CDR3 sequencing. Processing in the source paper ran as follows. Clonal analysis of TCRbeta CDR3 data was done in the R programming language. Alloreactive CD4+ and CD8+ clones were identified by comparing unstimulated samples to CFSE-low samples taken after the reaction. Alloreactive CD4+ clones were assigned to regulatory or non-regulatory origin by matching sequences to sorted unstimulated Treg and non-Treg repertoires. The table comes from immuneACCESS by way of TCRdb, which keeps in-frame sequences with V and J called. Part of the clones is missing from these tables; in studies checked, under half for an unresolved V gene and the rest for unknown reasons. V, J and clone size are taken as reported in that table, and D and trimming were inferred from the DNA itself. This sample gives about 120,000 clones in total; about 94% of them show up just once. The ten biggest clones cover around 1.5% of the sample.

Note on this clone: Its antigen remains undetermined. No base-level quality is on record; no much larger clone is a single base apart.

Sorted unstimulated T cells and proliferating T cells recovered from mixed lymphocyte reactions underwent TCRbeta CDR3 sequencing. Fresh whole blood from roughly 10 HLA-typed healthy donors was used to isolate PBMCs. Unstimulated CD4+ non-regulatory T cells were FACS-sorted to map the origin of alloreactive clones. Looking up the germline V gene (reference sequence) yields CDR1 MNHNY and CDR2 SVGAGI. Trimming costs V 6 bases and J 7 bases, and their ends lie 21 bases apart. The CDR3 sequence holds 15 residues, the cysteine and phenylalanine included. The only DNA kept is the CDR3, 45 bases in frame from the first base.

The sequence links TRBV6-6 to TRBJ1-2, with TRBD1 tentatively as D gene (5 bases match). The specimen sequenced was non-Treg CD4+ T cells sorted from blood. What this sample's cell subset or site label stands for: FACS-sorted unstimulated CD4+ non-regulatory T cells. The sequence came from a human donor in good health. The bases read TGTGCCAGCAGGGAAATCGGACCAGGGACGGGTGGCTACACCTTC. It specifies CASREIGPGTGGYTF.